What follows are 24 T cell receptor beta chains derived from one specimen sequenced in a study of T cells in Graves' hyperthyroidism and ophthalmopathy (dated by TCRdb to between 2018 and 2020). Receptor libraries were prepared by multiplex PCR. Sequencing instrument: Illumina HiSeq 2000. The TCR beta CDR3 regions were amplified from the RNA transcripts. The first round of RT-PCR for the TCR CDR3 was performed with the HTBI primer set and the Qiagen OneStep RT-PCR kit. Through fastp at Q25 and MiXCR, TCRdb rebuilt clones from the public reads, retaining in-frame beta chains. Merged by CDR3 protein, the rows form single entries marked with the most common genes and DNA. The sample profile shows about 620,000 distinct CDR3 sequences; roughly 15% of them were found once. The top ten constitute 3.5% to 4% of the sample. Sample: blood. The receptor set was obtained from a woman under 40 with Graves' hyperthyroidism.

In this sample, this clonotype turned up many times. The V and J genes are TRBV20-1 and TRBJ2-1; no reliable D call. In germline, CDR1 is DFQATT, CDR2 SNEGSKA (reference sequence). The CDR3 sequence is 15 residues long. Trimming took off 2 bases at V and 6 bases at J, with 17 bases between the two ends. CDR3 DNA sequence: TGCAGTGCTAGACCCACCCGCGGTCCCCCCAATGAGCAGTTCTTC. Translation gives CSARPTRGPPNEQFF.

This clonotype was counted a few times. This chain links TRBV20-1 with TRBJ1-1; D uncertain. The V gene's germline CDR1 is DFQATT and CDR2 SNEGSKA (reference sequence). This CDR3 has 14 amino acids. Trimming removed 5 bases at V and 1 base at J, with 14 bases between. CDR3 sequence: CSAPTLTQNTEAFF. The DNA for the CDR3 is TGCAGTGCTCCCACGTTGACCCAGAACACTGAAGCTTTCTTT.

The CDR3 sequence is CASSPYLGGDNYGYTF. CDR3 nucleotides: TGTGCCAGCAGTCCGTACTTGGGGGGTGATAACTATGGCTACACCTTC. The chain uses TRBV7-2 and TRBJ1-2, with D possibly TRBD1 on 5 matching bases. Germline V gene data show CDR1 as SGHTA and CDR2 as FQGNSA. Between the trimmed V and J ends, which lost 6 bases and 1 base, there was a span of 18 bases. The CDR3 consists of 16 residues.

This clonotype has only a few counts. The chain couples TRBV5-1 to TRBJ2-2; D call uncertain. This CDR3 is 15 amino acids long. CDR1 and CDR2 (germline): SGHRS, YFSETQ. The V gene lost 0 bases and the J gene lost 4 bases, with 10 bases spanning the gap. The CDR3 reads CASSLGAKPTGELFF. The CDR3 coding sequence is TGCGCCAGCAGCTTGGGTGCAAAGCCCACCGGGGAGCTGTTTTTT.

This clonotype was counted ten times or more. The chain links TRBV2 to TRBJ1-1, with D possibly matching TRBD1 (5 bases). V dropped 7 bases and J dropped 11 bases, with 17 bases sitting between them. CDR3 length: 12 amino acids. Germline V gene data show CDR1 as SNHLY and CDR2 as FYNNEI. CDR3 nucleotides: TGTGCCAGCATGGGACGGGGATACTTGGCTTTCTTT. Protein product: CASMGRGYLAFF.

This clonotype has at least ten counts. The CDR3 DNA sequence: TGTGCCAGCAGTTTCGTGGGGACATACAATGAGCAGTTCTTC. Translated: CASSFVGTYNEQFF. The V and J genes are TRBV28 and TRBJ2-1, with a possible D match to TRBD1 (6 bases). The CDR3 runs 14 residues. Looked up from germline, CDR1 is MDHEN and CDR2 is SYDVKM. V lost 3 bases to trimming and J lost 4 bases, with 10 bases between them.

This clonotype was observed at least ten times. This chain uses TRBV12-3 or TRBV12-4 with TRBJ2-5; D remains ambiguous. The CDR3 spans 11 residues. Trimming shortened V by 4 bases and J by 4 bases, and 4 bases separated the two germline ends. The DNA for the CDR3 is TGTGCCAGCAGTTCAACAGAGACCCAGTACTTC. Translating gives CASSSTETQYF.

This clonotype occurred a few times. The V and J genes are TRBV20-1 and TRBJ1-5; possibly TRBD1 for D (5 bases). This CDR3 spans 15 amino acids. Germline values: CDR1 DFQATT, CDR2 SNEGSKA (reference sequence). The germline V and J ends were trimmed by 0 bases and 7 bases, with 16 bases remaining between them. As DNA, the CDR3 is TGCAGTGCTAGAGAGCGGGGCCCGGCGGGCCAGCCCCAGCATTTT. This gives the protein CSARERGPAGQPQHF.

Many counts were recorded for this clonotype. The rearrangement links TRBV12-3 or TRBV12-4 to TRBJ2-7; TRBD2 might be the D (5 bases). This CDR3 has 13 amino acids. V lost 3 bases, J lost 7 bases, and 13 bases lay in between. The CDR3 DNA follows: TGTGCCAGCAGTTTCGGGGTAGCAGGTGAGCAGTACTTC. Protein sequence: CASSFGVAGEQYF.

Turning to this clonotype: Given a much more abundant clone one base away, this may be a read error. The CDR3 DNA is TGTGCCAGCGGTTCTCGGGGGGCCGGCAGCACTGAAGCTTTCTTT. Its translation is CASGSRGAGSTEAFF. The J gene is TRBJ1-1, the V gene TRBV12-3 or TRBV12-4; D is possibly TRBD1 (6 bases). The V end lost 8 bases, the J end lost 4 bases, and 20 bases lay between the germline ends. The CDR3 covers 15 residues.

This clonotype has a count of ten or more. The genes are TRBV12-3 or TRBV12-4 and TRBJ2-3; 9 bases map to TRBD2. The CDR3 is 15 residues long. Trimming removed 5 bases from V and 0 bases from J; junction bases left unmatched: 3. Here the CDR3 DNA reads TGTGCCAGCAGTACTAGCGGGCCCAGCACAGATACGCAGTATTTT. It is translated as CASSTSGPSTDTQYF.

This clonotype was seen many times. This chain uses TRBV20-1 with TRBJ1-5, with D possibly matching TRBD1 (5 bases). Trimming left V 3 bases short and J 1 base short, with 7 bases between. The germline V gene has CDR1 DFQATT and CDR2 SNEGSKA (reference sequence). This CDR3 contains 13 residues. The CDR3 sequence: CSASRDSNQPQHF. DNA for the CDR3: TGCAGTGCTAGTCGGGACAGCAATCAGCCCCAGCATTTT.

This clonotype was observed many times. The chain has TRBV10-3 and TRBJ2-7, with 9 bases aligning to TRBD2. The CDR3 consists of 14 residues. CDR1 is ENHRY and CDR2 is SYGVKD in the germline V gene. V dropped 3 bases and J dropped 0; count of bases not matched to a gene: 0. The CDR3 region has the DNA TGTGCCATCAGTGATAGCGGGAGCTCCTACGAGCAGTACTTC. Protein product: CAISDSGSSYEQYF.

The chain has TRBV19 and TRBJ1-5; D uncertain. The V gene lost 6 bases and the J gene lost 7 bases, with 22 bases spanning the gap. The CDR3 covers 16 residues. The germline V gene has CDR1 LNHDA and CDR2 SQIVND (reference sequence). CDR3 bases: TGTGCCAGTAGCACTACCGGACGGTTCCCCCAACAGCCCCAGCATTTT. The encoded protein is CASSTTGRFPQQPQHF.

There are a few counts of this clonotype. J is TRBJ2-2 and V is TRBV7-2, with D perhaps TRBD1 (6 bases). This CDR3 region has 16 residues. Trimming removed 4 bases from V and 6 bases from J, with 18 bases in between. In germline, CDR1 is SGHTA, CDR2 FQGNSA. The CDR3 region has the DNA TGTGCCAGCAGCTCCAGGTCAGGGGTGCTTCCCGGGGAGCTGTTTTTT. The encoded protein is CASSSRSGVLPGELFF.

Ten or more counts support this clonotype. V gene TRBV6-1 combines with J gene TRBJ2-1, with 9 bases identical to TRBD1. This CDR3 comprises 15 residues. The V and J ends lost 6 bases and 5 bases, in that order; junction bases with no gene match: 8. Germline lookup yields CDR1 MNHNS and CDR2 SASEGT. CDR3 sequence reads: CASRVRQGGDNEQFF. In DNA form, the CDR3 reads TGTGCCAGCAGAGTAAGACAGGGGGGGGACAATGAGCAGTTCTTC.

This clonotype was found a few times. The rearrangement uses TRBV29-1 and TRBJ1-1; tentatively, D is TRBD1 (6 bases). The CDR3 length is 13 residues. CDR1 SQVTM and CDR2 ANQGSEA come from the germline V gene. V was clipped by 8 bases and J by 1 base, with 14 bases between them. The CDR3 DNA reads TGCAGCCCGAGGGACATAACGAACACTGAAGCTTTCTTT. Translating gives CSPRDITNTEAFF.

This clonotype was seen ten or more times. This chain connects TRBV13 to TRBJ2-3; possible D gene TRBD1, 5 bases. Trimming removed 0 bases from V and 5 bases from J, with 15 bases in between. Germline V gene sequence: CDR1 PRHDT, CDR2 FYEKMQ (reference sequence). The CDR3 is 16 residues long. CDR3: CASSLGVGDVEDTQYF. CDR3 DNA sequence: TGTGCCAGCAGCTTAGGAGTAGGGGATGTGGAAGATACGCAGTATTTT.

The V and J genes are TRBV29-1 and TRBJ2-1, with D perhaps TRBD2 (7 bases). Trimming stripped 7 bases from V and 7 bases from J, with 17 bases between. In germline, CDR1 is SQVTM, CDR2 ANQGSEA. The CDR3 loop spans 13 amino acids. CDR3: CSGGGPPGNEQFF. CDR3 nucleotide sequence: TGCAGCGGGGGGGGCCCTCCTGGGAATGAGCAGTTCTTC.

This clonotype occurred many times. The gene calls are TRBV28 and TRBJ1-5; 7 bases map to TRBD1. This CDR3 spans 15 amino acids. Trimming removed 7 bases from V and 2 bases from J; junction bases left unmatched: 8. Germline V gene sequence: CDR1 MDHEN, CDR2 SYDVKM. CDR3 nucleotide sequence: TGTGCCAGCATCCTGACAGGGAAGGGCAATCAGCCCCAGCATTTT. Encoded protein: CASILTGKGNQPQHF. Based on the CDR3 plus reference TRBV28 and TRBJ1-5, the full variable domain is DVKVTQSSRYLVKRTGEKVFLECVQDMDHENMFWYRQDPGLGLRLIYFSYDVKMKEKGDIPEGYSVSREKKERFSLILESASTNQTSMYLCASILTGKGNQPQHFGDGTRLSIL.

This clonotype has more than one count but fewer than ten. The chain couples TRBV30 to TRBJ1-1; D possibly corresponds to TRBD1 (5 bases). The CDR3 is made up of 13 amino acids. Trimming cost V 5 bases and J 1 base, with 11 bases left between them. Germline V gene data show CDR1 as GTSNPN and CDR2 as SVGIG (reference sequence). The CDR3, as DNA: TGTGCCTGGCACCGGACACCGAACACTGAAGCTTTCTTT. Amino acids: CAWHRTPNTEAFF.

The genes are TRBV7-9 and TRBJ1-1; no clear D. This CDR3 contains 16 residues. V was cut by 0 bases and J by 1 base, with 12 bases left in between. CDR1 is SEHNR, CDR2 FQNEAQ, per germline (reference sequence). CDR3 in DNA: TGTGCCAGCAGCTTAGCAGCGGGGAAAGGGAACACTGAAGCTTTCTTT. Protein sequence: CASSLAAGKGNTEAFF.

Comments on this clonotype: This may stem from a read error, because a much larger clone lies one nucleotide away. The chain uses TRBV28 and TRBJ2-7; D is perhaps TRBD1 (6 bases). The germline gives CDR1 MDHEN, CDR2 SYDVKM. Trimming cost V 2 bases and J 5 bases, with 10 bases left between them. The CDR3 covers 13 residues. CDR3 loop: CASSLNRVHEQYF. Here the CDR3 DNA reads TGTGCCAGCAGTTTAAACAGGGTCCACGAGCAGTACTTC.

The sample holds many counts of this clonotype. The rearrangement uses TRBV27 and TRBJ1-5; no reliable D call. The CDR3 contains 13 residues. Germline V gene sequence: CDR1 MNHEY, CDR2 SMNVEV (reference sequence). V lost 2 bases and J 2 bases, leaving 4 bases between the germline ends. CDR3 sequence: CASSLRGNQPQHF. CDR3 nucleotide sequence: TGTGCCAGCAGTTTAAGAGGCAATCAGCCCCAGCATTTT.